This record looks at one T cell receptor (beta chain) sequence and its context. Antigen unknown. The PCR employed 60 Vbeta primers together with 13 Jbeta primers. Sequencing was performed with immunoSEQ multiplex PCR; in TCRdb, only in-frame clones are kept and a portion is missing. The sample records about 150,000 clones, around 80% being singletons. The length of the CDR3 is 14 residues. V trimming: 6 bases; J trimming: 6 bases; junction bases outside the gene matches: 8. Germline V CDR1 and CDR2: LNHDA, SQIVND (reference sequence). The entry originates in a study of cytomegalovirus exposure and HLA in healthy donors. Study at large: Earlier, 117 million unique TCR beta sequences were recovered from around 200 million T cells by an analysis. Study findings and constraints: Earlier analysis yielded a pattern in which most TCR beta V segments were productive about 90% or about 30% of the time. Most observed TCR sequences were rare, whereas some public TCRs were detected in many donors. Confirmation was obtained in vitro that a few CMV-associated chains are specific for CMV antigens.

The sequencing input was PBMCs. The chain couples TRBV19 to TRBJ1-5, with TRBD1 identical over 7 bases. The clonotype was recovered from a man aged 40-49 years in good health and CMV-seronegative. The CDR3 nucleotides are TGTGCCAGTAGCTCCGGACAGGAGGGTCAGCCCCAGCATTTT. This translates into CASSSGQEGQPQHF.